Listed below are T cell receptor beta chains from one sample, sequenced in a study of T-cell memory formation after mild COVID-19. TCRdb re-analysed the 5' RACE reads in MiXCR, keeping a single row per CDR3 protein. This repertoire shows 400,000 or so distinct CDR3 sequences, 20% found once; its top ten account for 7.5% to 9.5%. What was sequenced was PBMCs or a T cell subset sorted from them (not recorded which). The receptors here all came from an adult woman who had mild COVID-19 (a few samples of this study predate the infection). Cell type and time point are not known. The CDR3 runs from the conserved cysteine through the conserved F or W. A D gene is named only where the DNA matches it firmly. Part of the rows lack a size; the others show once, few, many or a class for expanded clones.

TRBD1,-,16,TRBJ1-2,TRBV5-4,CASSSAGTGNLLGYTF,TGTGCCAGCAGCTCTGCCGGGACAGGGAACCTATTGGGCTACACCTTC
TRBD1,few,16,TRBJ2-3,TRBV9,CASSFGWDRGTDTQYF,TGTGCCAGCAGCTTCGGATGGGACAGAGGCACAGATACGCAGTATTTT
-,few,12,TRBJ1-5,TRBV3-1,CASSLGYQPQHF,TGTGCCAGCAGCCTAGGGTATCAGCCCCAGCATTTT
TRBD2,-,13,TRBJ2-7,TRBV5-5,CASSLAGGHEQYF,TGTGCCAGCAGCTTAGCGGGGGGCCACGAGCAGTACTTC
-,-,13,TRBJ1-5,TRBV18,CASSPANNQPQHF,TGTGCCAGCTCACCTGCGAACAATCAGCCCCAGCATTTT
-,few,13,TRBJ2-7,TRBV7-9,CASRPTGAYEQYF,TGTGCCAGCAGACCGACAGGAGCCTACGAGCAGTACTTC
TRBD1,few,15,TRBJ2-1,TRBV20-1,CSARDSAGGYNEQFF,TGCAGTGCTAGAGATTCGGCAGGGGGTTACAATGAGCAGTTCTTC
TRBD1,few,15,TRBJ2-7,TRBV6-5,CASSYFVTGQSEQYF,TGTGCCAGCAGTTACTTCGTGACAGGGCAGTCCGAGCAGTACTTC
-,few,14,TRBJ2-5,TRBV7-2,CASSLPTDGGTQYF,TGTGCCAGCAGCTTGCCCACGGACGGAGGGACCCAGTACTTC
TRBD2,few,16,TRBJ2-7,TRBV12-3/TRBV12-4,CASSGRTSGRNDEQYF,TGTGCCAGCAGTGGTAGGACTAGCGGGAGGAACGACGAGCAGTACTTC
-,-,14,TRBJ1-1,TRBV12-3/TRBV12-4,CASSFTIWDTEAFF,TGTGCCAGCAGTTTTACAATATGGGACACTGAAGCTTTCTTT
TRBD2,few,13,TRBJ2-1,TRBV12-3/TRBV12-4,CASSLGAGVEQFF,TGTGCCAGCAGTCTGGGAGCGGGAGTGGAGCAGTTCTTC
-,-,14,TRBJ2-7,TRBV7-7,CASSLVPGSHEQYF,TGTGCCAGCAGCTTAGTCCCAGGGTCCCACGAGCAGTACTTC
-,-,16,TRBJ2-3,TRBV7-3,CASSPKTAASADTQYF,TGTGCCAGCAGCCCAAAGACGGCCGCCTCAGCCGATACGCAGTATTTT
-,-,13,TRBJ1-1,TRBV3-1,CASSQAGVTEAFF,TGTGCCAGCAGCCAAGCAGGGGTCACTGAAGCTTTCTTT